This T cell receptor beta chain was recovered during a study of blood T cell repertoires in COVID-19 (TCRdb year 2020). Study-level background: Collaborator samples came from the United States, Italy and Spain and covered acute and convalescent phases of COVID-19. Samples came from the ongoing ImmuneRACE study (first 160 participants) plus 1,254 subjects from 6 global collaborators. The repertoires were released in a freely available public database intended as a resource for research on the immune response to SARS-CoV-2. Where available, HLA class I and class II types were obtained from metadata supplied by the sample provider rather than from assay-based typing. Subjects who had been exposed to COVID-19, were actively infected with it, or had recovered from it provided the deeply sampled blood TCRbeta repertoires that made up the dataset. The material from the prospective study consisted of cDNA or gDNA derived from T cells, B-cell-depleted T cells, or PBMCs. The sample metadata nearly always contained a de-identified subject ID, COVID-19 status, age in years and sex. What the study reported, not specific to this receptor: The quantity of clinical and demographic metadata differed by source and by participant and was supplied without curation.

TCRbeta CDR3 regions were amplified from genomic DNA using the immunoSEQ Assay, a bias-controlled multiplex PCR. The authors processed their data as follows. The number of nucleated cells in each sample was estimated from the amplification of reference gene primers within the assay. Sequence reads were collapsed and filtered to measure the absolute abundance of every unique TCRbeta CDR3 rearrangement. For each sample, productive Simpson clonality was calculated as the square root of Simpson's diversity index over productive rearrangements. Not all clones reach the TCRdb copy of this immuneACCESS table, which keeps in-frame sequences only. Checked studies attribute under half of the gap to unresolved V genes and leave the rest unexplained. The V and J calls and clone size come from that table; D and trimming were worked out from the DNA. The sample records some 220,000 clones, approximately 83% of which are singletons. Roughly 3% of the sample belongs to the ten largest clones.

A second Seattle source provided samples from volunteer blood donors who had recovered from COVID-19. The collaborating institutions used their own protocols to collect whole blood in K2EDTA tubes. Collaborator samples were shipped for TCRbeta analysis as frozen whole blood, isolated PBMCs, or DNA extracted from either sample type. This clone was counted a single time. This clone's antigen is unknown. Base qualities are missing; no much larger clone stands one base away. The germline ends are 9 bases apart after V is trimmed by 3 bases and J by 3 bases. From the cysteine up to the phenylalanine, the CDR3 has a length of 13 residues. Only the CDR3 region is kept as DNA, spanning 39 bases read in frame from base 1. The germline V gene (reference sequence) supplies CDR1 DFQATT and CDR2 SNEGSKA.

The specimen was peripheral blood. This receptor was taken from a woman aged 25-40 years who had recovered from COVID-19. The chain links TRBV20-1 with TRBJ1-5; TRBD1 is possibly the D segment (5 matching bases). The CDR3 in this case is CSASRGYNQPQHF. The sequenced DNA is TGCAGTGCTAGTCGGGGGTACAATCAGCCCCAGCATTTT.